This TCR beta chain was observed in a study of cytomegalovirus exposure and HLA in healthy donors. With regard to this clone: What it recognizes is unknown.

Researchers ran the PCR with 60 Vbeta and 13 Jbeta primers. The assay was immunoSEQ multiplex PCR, and TCRdb's table has in-frame clones only and misses some. This sample yields some 130,000 clones, of which roughly four fifths are seen a single time; over 1.5% belongs to the top ten. Points from the study as a whole: An analysis that came later showed most CMV-associated TCR beta chains appearing HLA-restricted. The authors listed 150 to 200 TCR beta chains as cytomegalovirus-associated. A later examination showed that TCR association rates differed by HLA locus, with DRB1 most and HLA-C fewest. Most TCR beta V segments were productive about 87% or about 30% of the time in an earlier analysis.

Specimen: PBMCs. The sequence derives from a woman aged 45-65 years in good health and CMV-seronegative.

CDR3: CASSLGLGQGVYEQYF. CDR3 DNA sequence: TGCGCCAGCAGCTTGGGATTGGGGCAAGGGGTTTACGAGCAGTACTTC. J is TRBJ2-7 and V is TRBV5-1, with D maybe TRBD1 (5 bases). The V end was cut by 0 bases, the J end by 4 bases, with 17 bases between. This CDR3 spans 16 amino acids. Looked up from germline, CDR1 is SGHRS and CDR2 is YFSETQ.